This T cell receptor beta chain was observed in a study of blood T cells in healthy people across ages. About the study: About one barcoded beta molecule was captured per two T cells (by template switching). The study, taken as a whole, reports: In long-lived donors, naive CD4+ cell counts and diversity exceeded those of aged donors.

PCR was performed a second time for about 7 to 12 cycles using a sample-barcoded 5' primer and a J-beta primer mix. Tags on each cDNA molecule came from a template-switch adaptor with 12 random nucleotides. One entry per CDR3 protein results from TCRdb running MiXCR on the 5' RACE reads. The data show roughly 700,000 distinct CDR3 sequences, about a third seen once. With regard to this clonotype: The antigen is not known.

The CDR3 runs to 14 residues. In germline, CDR1 is SGHTA, CDR2 FQGTGA. Material for sequencing was blood. The clonotype was recovered from a woman of 80 years or more in good health. The chain uses TRBV7-3 and TRBJ2-4; 8 bases map to TRBD1. The J call is uncertain, as TRBJ2-7 better fits the DNA end. The CDR3 spells CASSSPGQANEQYF. The DNA for the CDR3 is TGTGCCAGCAGCTCCCCGGGACAGGCTAACGAGCAGTACTTC.